This TCR beta chain was captured in a study of beta chain features in type 1 diabetes. This clone turned up a few times. Its antigen is undetermined. The study reverse transcribed the entire isolated RNA, so it sequenced expressed TCRB transcripts. Measured with immunoSEQ multiplex PCR; TCRdb has only the in-frame clones, and not every one. Here the sample spans about 370,000 clones, 8% to 10% being singletons. Germline-derived CDR1 and CDR2 are MDHEN and SYDVKM. The CDR3 spans 16 residues. Trimming removed 7 bases from V and 4 bases from J; junction bases left unmatched: 12. Study results and limitations: Among all four CD4+ subsets, Type 1 diabetes patients had TCRB CDR3s that were moderately but significantly shorter.

This sequence originates from a man under 40 with type 1 diabetes. The sample consisted of central memory CD4+ T cells from blood. The chain uses TRBV28 and TRBJ2-5; 10 nucleotides match TRBD2. Here the CDR3 reads CASKARAGGPRETQYF. CDR3 nucleotide sequence: TGTGCCAGCAAAGCCCGAGCGGGAGGGCCGCGAGAGACCCAGTACTTC. The full variable domain, in which reference TRBV28 and TRBJ2-5 provide the parts outside the CDR3, is DVKVTQSSRYLVKRTGEKVFLECVQDMDHENMFWYRQDPGLGLRLIYFSYDVKMKEKGDIPEGYSVSREKKERFSLILESASTNQTSMYLCASKARAGGPRETQYFGPGTRLLVL.